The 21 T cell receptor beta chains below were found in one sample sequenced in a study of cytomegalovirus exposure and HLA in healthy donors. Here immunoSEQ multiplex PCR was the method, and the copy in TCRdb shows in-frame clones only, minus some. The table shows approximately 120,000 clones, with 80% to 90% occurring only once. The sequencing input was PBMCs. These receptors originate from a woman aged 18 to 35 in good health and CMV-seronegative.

This CDR3 is CASSESTTLVPNTDTQYF. In DNA, the CDR3 is TGCGCCAGCAGTGAGTCGACCACACTAGTCCCTAACACAGATACGCAGTATTTT. The V and J genes are TRBV10-2 and TRBJ2-3; a weak D match, TRBD2 (5 bases). Trimming took 0 bases from V and 2 from J, leaving 18 bases between them. The length of the CDR3 is 18 residues. Germline CDR1 and CDR2: WSHSY and SAAADI.

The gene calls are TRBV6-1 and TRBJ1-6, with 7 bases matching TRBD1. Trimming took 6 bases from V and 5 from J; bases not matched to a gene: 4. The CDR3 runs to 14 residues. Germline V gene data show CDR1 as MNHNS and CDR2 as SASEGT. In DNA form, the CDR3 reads TGTGCCAGCAGGAGACAGGGTAATAATTCACCCCTCCACTTT. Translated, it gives CASRRQGNNSPLHF.

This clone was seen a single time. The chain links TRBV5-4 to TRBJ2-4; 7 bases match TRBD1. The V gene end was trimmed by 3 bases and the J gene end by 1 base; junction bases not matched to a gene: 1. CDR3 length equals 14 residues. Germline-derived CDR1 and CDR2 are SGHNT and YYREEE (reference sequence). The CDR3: CASSSDRAKNIQYF. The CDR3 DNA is TGTGCCAGCAGCTCGGACAGGGCCAAAAACATTCAGTACTTC. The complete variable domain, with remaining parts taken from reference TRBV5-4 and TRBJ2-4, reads ETGVTQSPTHLIKTRGQQVTLRCSSQSGHNTVSWYQQALGQGPQFIFQYYREEENGRGNFPPRFSGLQFPNYSSELNVNALELDDSALYLCASSSDRAKNIQYFGAGTRLSVL.

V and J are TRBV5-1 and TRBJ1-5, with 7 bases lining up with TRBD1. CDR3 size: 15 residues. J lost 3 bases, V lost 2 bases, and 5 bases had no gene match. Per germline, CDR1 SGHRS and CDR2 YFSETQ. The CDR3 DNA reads TGCGCCAGCAGCTTTGGGACAGTCGACAATCAGCCCCAGCATTTT. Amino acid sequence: CASSFGTVDNQPQHF.

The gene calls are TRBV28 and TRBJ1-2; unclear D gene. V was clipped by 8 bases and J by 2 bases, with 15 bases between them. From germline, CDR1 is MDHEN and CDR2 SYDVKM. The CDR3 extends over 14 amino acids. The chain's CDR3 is CASRLNTANYGYTF. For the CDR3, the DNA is TGTGCCAGCCGCCTGAACACAGCCAACTATGGCTACACCTTC.

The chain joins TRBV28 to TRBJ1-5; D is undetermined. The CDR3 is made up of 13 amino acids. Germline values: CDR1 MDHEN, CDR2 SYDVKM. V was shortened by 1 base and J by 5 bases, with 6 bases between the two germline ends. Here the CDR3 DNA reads TGTGCCAGCAGTTTATTCGTAGATCAGCCCCAGCATTTT. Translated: CASSLFVDQPQHF.

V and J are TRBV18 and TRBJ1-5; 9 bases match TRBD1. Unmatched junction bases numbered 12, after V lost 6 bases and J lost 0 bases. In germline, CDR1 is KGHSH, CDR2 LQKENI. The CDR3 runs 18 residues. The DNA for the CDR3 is TGTGCCAGCTCCCAAATCCCGCGACAGGGGGATAGCAATCAGCCCCAGCATTTT. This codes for CASSQIPRQGDSNQPQHF.

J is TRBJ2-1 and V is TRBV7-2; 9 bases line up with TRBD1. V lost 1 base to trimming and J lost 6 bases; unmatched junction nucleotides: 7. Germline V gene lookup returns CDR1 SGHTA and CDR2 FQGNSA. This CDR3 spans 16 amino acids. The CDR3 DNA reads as TGTGCCAGCAGCTTAGGTGTGACAGGGGGAGGCAATGAGCAGTTCTTC. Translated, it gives CASSLGVTGGGNEQFF.

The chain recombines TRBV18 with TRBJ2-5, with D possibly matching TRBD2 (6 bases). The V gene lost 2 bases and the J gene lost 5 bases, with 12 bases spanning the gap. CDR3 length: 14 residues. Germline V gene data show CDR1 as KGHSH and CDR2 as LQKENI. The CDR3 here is CASSPFGAGETQYF. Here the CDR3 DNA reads TGTGCCAGCTCACCATTTGGAGCGGGCGAGACCCAGTACTTC.

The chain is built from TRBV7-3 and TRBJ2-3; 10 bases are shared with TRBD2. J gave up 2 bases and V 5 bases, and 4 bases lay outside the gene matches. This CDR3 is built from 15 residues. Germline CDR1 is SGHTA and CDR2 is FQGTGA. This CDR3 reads CASSQGLANTDTQYF. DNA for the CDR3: TGTGCCAGCAGCCAGGGACTAGCGAACACAGATACGCAGTATTTT.

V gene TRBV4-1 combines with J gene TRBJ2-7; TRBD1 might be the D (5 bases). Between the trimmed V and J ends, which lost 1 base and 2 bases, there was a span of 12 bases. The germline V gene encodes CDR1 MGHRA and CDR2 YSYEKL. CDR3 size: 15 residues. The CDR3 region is CASSQVAGPTYEQYF. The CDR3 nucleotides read TGCGCCAGCAGCCAAGTCGCAGGGCCCACCTACGAGCAGTACTTC.

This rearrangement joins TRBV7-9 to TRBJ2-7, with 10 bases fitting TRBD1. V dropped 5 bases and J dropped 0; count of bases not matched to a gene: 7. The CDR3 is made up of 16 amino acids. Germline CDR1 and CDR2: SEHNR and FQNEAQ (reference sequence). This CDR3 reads CASSPGTGASSYEQYF. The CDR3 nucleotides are TGTGCCAGCAGCCCCGGGACAGGGGCCAGCTCCTACGAGCAGTACTTC.

The CDR3 region is CASSPPVLAGYNEQFF. CDR3 sequence (DNA): TGTGCCAGCTCACCACCCGTACTAGCAGGGTACAATGAGCAGTTCTTC. This chain joins TRBV18 and TRBJ2-1; TRBD2 might be the D (6 bases). Trimming pared 0 bases from V and 4 bases from J, leaving 13 bases between. Germline assignment: CDR1 KGHSH and CDR2 LQKENI. This CDR3 has 16 residues.

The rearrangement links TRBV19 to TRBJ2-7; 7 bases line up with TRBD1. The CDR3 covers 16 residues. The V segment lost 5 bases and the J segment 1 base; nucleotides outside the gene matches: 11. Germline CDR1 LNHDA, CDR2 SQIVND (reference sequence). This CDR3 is CASSGYQGGKSYEQYF. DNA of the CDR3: TGTGCCAGTAGTGGATACCAAGGGGGCAAATCCTACGAGCAGTACTTC.

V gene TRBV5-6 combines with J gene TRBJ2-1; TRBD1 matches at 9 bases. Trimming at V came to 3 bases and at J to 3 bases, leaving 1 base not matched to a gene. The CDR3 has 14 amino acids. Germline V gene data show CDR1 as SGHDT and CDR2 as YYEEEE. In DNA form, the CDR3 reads TGTGCCAGCAGCTGGACAGGGGACTACAATGAGCAGTTCTTC. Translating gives CASSWTGDYNEQFF.

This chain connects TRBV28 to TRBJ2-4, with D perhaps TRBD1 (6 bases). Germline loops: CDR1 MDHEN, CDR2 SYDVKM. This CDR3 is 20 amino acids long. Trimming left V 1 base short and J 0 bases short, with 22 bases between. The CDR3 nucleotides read TGTGCCAGCAGTTTATTGGTCAGGGGTGAAGGGAATAGAGCCAAAAACATTCAGTACTTC. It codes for CASSLLVRGEGNRAKNIQYF.

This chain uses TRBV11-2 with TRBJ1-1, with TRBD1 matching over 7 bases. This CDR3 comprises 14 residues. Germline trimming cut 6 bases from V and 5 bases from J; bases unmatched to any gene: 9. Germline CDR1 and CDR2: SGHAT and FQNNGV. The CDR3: CASSHRGAGTEAFF. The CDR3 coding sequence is TGTGCCAGCAGTCACAGGGGTGCGGGAACTGAAGCTTTCTTT.

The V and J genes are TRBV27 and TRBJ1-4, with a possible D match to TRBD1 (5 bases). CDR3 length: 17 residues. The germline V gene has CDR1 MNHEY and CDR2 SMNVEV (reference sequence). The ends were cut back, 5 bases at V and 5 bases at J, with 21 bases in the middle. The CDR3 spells CASSRGVGSAVNEKLFF. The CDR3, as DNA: TGTGCCAGCAGTCGGGGGGTGGGGAGCGCAGTAAATGAAAAACTGTTTTTT.

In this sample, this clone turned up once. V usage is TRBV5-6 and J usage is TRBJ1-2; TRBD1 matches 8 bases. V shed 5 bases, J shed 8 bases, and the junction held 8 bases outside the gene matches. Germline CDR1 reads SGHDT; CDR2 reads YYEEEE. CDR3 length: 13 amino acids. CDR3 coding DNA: TGTGCCAGCAGACGGGACAGGACGGGGGGCTACACCTTC. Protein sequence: CASRRDRTGGYTF.

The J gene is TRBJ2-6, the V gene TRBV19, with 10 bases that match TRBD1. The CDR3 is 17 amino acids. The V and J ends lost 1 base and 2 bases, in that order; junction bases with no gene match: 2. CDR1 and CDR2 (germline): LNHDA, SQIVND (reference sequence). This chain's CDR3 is CASSIAGTGAGANVLTF. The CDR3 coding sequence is TGTGCCAGTAGTATAGCCGGGACAGGGGCTGGGGCCAACGTCCTGACTTTC.

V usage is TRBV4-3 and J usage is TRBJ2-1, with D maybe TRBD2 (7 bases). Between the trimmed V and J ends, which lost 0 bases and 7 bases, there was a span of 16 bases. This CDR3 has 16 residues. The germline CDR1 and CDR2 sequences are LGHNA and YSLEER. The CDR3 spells CASSQDVGAGANEQFF. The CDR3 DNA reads TGCGCCAGCAGCCAAGATGTCGGGGCGGGGGCGAATGAGCAGTTCTTC.